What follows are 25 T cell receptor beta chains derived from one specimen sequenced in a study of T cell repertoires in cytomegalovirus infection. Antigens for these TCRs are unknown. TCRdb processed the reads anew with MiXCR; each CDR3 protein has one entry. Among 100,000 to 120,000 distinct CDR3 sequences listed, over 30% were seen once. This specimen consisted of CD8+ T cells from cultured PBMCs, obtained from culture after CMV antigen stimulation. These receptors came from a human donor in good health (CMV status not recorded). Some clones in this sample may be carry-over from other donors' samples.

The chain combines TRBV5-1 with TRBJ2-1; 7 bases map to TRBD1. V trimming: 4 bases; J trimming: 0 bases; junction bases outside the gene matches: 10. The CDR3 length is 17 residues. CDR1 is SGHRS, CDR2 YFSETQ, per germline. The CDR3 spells CASSPLDRKSSYNEQFF. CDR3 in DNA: TGCGCCAGCAGCCCACTGGACAGGAAAAGCTCCTACAATGAGCAGTTCTTC.

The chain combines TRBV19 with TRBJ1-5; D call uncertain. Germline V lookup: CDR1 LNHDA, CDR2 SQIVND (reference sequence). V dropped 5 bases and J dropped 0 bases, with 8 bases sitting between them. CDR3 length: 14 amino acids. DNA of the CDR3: TGTGCCAGTAGTTCCTCAGATAGCAATCAGCCCCAGCATTTT. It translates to CASSSSDSNQPQHF.

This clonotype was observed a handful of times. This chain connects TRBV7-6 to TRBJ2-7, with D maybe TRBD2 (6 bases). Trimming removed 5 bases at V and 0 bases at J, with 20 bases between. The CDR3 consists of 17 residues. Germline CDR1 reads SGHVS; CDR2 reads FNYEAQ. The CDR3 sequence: CASSPVRPPAGSYEQYF. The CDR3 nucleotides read TGTGCCAGCAGCCCGGTACGGCCCCCAGCGGGCTCCTACGAGCAGTACTTC.

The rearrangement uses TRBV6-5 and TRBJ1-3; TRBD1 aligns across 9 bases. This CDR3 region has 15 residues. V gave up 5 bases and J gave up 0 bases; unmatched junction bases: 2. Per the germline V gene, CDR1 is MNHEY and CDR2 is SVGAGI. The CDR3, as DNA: TGTGCCAGCAGTGGACAGGGGTTCTCTGGAAACACCATATATTTT. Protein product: CASSGQGFSGNTIYF.

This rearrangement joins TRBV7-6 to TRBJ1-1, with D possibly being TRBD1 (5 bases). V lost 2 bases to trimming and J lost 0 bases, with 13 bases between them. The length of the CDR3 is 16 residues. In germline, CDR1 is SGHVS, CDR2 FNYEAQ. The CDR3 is CASSLTPTGVNTEAFF. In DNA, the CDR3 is TGTGCCAGCAGCTTAACCCCCACAGGCGTGAACACTGAAGCTTTCTTT.

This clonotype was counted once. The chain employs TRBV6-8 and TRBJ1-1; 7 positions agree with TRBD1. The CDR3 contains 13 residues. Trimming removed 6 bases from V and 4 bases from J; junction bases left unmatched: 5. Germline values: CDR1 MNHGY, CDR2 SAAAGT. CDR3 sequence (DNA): TGTGCCAGCAGACGAACAGGGGTCACTGAAGCTTTCTTT. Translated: CASRRTGVTEAFF.

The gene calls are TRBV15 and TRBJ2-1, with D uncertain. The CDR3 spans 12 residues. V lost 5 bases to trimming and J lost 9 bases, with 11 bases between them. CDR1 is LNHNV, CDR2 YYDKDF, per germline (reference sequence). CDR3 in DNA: TGTGCCACCAGCCGAGTCGGTGGTGAGCAGTTCTTC. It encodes CATSRVGGEQFF.

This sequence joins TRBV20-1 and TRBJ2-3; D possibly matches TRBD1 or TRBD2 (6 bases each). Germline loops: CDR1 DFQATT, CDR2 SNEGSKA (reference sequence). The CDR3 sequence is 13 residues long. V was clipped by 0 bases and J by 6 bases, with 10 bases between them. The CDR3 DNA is TGCAGTGCTAGAGATCCGGGGGCGGATACGCAGTATTTT. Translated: CSARDPGADTQYF.

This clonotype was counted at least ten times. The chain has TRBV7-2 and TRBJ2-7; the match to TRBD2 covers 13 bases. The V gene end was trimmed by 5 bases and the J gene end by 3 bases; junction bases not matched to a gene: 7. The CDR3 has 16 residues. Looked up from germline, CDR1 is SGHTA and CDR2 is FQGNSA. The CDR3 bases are TGTGCCAGCAGCGAATGGACTAGCGGGGGATTCTACGAGCAGTACTTC. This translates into CASSEWTSGGFYEQYF.

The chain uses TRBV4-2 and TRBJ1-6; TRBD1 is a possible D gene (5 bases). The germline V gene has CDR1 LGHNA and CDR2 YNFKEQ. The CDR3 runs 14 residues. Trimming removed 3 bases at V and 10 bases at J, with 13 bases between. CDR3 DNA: TGTGCCAGCAGCCAGAGATCAAGGGGCTCACCCCTCCACTTT. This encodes CASSQRSRGSPLHF.

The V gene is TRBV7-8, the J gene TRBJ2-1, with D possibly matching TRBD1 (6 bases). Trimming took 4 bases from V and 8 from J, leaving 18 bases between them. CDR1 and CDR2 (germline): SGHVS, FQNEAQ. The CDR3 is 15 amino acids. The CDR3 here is CASSWRGGGIDEQFF. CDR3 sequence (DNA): TGTGCCAGCAGCTGGAGAGGGGGTGGTATCGATGAGCAGTTCTTC. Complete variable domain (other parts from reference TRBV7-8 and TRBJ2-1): GAGVSQSPRYKVAKRGQDVALRCDPISGHVSLFWYQQALGQGPEFLTYFQNEAQLDKSGLPSDRFFAERPEGSVSTLKIQRTQQEDSAVYLCASSWRGGGIDEQFFGPGTRLTVL.

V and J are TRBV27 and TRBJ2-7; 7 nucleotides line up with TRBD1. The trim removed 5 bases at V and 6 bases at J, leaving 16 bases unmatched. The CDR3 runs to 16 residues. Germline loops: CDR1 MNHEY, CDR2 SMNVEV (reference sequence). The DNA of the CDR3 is TGTGCCAGCAGTAGTCGGGACAGTTCCTTCCGAGGCGAGCAGTACTTC. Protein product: CASSSRDSSFRGEQYF.

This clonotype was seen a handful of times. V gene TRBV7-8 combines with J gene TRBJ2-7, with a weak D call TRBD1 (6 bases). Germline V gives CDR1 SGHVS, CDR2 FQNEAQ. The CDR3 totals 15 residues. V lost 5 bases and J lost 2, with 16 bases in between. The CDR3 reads CASSARETGTYEQYF. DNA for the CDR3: TGTGCCAGCAGCGCGCGAGAGACAGGTACCTACGAGCAGTACTTC.

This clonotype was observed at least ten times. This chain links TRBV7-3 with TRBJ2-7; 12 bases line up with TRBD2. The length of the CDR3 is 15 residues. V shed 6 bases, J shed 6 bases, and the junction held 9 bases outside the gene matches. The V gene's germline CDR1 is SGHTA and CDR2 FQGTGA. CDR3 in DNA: TGTGCCAGCAGTCCTAGCGGGGGGGGAACGGGCGAGCAGTACTTC. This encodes CASSPSGGGTGEQYF.

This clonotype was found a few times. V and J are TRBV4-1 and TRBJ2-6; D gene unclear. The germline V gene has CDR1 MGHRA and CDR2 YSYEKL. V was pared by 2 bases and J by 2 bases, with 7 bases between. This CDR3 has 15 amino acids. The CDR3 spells CASSQPVAGANVLTF. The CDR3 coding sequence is TGCGCCAGCAGCCAACCGGTCGCTGGGGCCAACGTCCTGACTTTC.

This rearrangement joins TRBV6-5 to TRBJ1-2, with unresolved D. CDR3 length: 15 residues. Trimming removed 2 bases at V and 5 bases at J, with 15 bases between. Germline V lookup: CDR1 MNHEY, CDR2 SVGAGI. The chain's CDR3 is CASSYRVRNRYGYTF. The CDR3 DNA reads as TGTGCCAGCAGTTACCGAGTCCGAAACCGTTATGGCTACACCTTC.

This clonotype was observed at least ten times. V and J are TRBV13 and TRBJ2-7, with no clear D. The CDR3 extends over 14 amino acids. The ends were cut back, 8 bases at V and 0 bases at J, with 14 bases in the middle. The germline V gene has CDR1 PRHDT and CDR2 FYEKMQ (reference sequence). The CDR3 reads CASARRGTSYEQYF. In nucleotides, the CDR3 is TGTGCCAGCGCTAGGAGAGGAACCTCCTACGAGCAGTACTTC.

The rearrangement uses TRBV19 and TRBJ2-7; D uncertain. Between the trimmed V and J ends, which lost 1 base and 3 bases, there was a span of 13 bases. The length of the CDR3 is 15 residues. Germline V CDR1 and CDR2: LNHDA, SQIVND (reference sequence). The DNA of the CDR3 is TGTGCCAGTAGTATAGGTGGATGGAAGGACTACGAGCAGTACTTC. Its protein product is CASSIGGWKDYEQYF.

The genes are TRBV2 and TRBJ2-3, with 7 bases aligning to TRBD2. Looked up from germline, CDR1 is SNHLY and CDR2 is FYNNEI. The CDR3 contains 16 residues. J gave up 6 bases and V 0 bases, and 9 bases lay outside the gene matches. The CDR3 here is CASSEARGGGRDTQYF. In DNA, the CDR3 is TGTGCCAGCAGTGAAGCGCGAGGCGGGGGAAGGGATACGCAGTATTTT.

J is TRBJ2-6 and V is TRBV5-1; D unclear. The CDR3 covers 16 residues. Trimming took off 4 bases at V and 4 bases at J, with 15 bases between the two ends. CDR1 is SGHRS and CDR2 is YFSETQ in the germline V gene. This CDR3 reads CASSPNFEPGANVLTF. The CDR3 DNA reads TGCGCCAGCAGCCCGAATTTCGAACCCGGGGCCAACGTCCTGACTTTC.

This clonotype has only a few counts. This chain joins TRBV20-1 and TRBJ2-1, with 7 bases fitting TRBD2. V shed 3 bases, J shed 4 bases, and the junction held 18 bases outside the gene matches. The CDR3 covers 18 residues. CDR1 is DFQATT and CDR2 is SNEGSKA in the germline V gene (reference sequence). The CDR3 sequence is CSASSDSGYGIEYNEQFF. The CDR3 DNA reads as TGCAGTGCTAGCTCGGATAGCGGGTACGGAATAGAGTACAATGAGCAGTTCTTC.

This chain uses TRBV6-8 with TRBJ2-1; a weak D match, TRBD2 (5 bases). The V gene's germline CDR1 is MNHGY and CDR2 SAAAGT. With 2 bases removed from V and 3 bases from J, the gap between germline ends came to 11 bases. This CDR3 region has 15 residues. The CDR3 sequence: CASSYGRAHYNEQFF. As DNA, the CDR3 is TGTGCCAGCAGTTACGGGCGGGCGCACTACAATGAGCAGTTCTTC.

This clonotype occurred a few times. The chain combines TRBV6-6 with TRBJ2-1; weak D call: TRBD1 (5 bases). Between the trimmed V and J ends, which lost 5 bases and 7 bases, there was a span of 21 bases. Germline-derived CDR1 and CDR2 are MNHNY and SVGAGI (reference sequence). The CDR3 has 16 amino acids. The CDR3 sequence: CASSTPDGKGMNEQFF. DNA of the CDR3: TGTGCCAGCAGTACCCCCGATGGGAAGGGGATGAATGAGCAGTTCTTC.

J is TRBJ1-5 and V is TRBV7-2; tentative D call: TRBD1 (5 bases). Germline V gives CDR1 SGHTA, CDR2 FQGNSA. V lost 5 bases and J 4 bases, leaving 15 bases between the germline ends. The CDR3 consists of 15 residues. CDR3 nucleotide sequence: TGTGCCAGCAGCACATCCTTGGGGGGGAATCAGCCCCAGCATTTT. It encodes CASSTSLGGNQPQHF.

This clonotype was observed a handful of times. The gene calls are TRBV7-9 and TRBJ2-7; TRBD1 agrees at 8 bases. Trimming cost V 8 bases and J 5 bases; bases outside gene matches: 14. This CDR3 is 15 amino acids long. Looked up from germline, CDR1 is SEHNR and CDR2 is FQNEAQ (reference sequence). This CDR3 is CASRPIGAGGHEQYF. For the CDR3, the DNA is TGTGCCAGCCGACCGATCGGGGCAGGGGGCCACGAGCAGTACTTC.